These 27 T cell receptor beta chains share one sample of origin, sequenced in a study of cytomegalovirus exposure and HLA in healthy donors. Primers for the PCR totalled 60 Vbeta and 13 Jbeta. Using immunoSEQ multiplex PCR, the repertoire was profiled, and TCRdb retains in-frame clones only, with some absent. The table lists around 160,000 clones, about 72% of them singletons. Sequenced: PBMCs. Every receptor here comes from a male donor in good health and CMV-seronegative.

This clone has a handful of counts. V is TRBV7-2 and J is TRBJ2-7; tentatively, D is TRBD2 (5 bases). Germline V gene lookup returns CDR1 SGHTA and CDR2 FQGNSA. CDR3 length: 15 amino acids. V was trimmed by 0 bases and J by 2 bases, leaving 11 bases between them. The DNA of the CDR3 is TGTGCCAGCAGCTTAGCCGGGAATCAGCCCTACGAGCAGTACTTC. It codes for CASSLAGNQPYEQYF.

The chain is built from TRBV6-6 and TRBJ1-1; TRBD1 is a possible D gene (6 bases). The CDR3 loop spans 11 amino acids. Trimming took off 6 bases at V and 11 bases at J, with 13 bases between the two ends. Germline V gives CDR1 MNHNY, CDR2 SVGAGI (reference sequence). CDR3: CASSRDRTAFF. The CDR3 DNA reads as TGTGCCAGCAGCCGCGACAGGACGGCTTTCTTT.

This chain connects TRBV6-6 to TRBJ2-7; no clear D. There are 13 residues in the CDR3. Germline assignment: CDR1 MNHNY and CDR2 SVGAGI (reference sequence). V lost 5 bases, J lost 2 bases, and 10 bases lay in between. This CDR3 reads CASSGQRPYEQYF. As DNA, the CDR3 is TGTGCCAGCAGTGGGCAGAGACCCTACGAGCAGTACTTC.

This chain joins TRBV7-2 and TRBJ2-5; tentative D call: TRBD1 (7 bases). Trimming cost V 1 base and J 3 bases, with 18 bases left between them. CDR3 size: 17 residues. Germline values: CDR1 SGHTA, CDR2 FQGNSA. The chain's CDR3 is CASSLGGGGVHKETQYF. The CDR3 DNA reads TGTGCCAGCAGCTTAGGTGGAGGGGGCGTTCATAAAGAGACCCAGTACTTC.

This chain connects TRBV19 to TRBJ1-5; TRBD1 matches at 10 bases. Losses at the gene ends were 1 base for V and 7 bases for J; bases not matched to a gene: 4. Germline assignment: CDR1 LNHDA and CDR2 SQIVND (reference sequence). The CDR3 length is 15 residues. This CDR3 reads CASSIGDRGEQPQHF. The CDR3 region has the DNA TGTGCCAGTAGTATAGGGGACAGGGGAGAGCAGCCCCAGCATTTT.

The chain has TRBV5-4 and TRBJ2-5, with 7 bases fitting TRBD1. Germline-derived CDR1 and CDR2 are SGHNT and YYREEE (reference sequence). V was pared by 4 bases and J by 2 bases, with 5 bases of the junction left unmatched. This CDR3 contains 14 residues. The CDR3 reads CASSPGQPQETQYF. The CDR3 coding sequence is TGTGCCAGCAGCCCGGGACAGCCTCAAGAGACCCAGTACTTC.

The chain employs TRBV5-3 and TRBJ2-7; 9 positions agree with TRBD1. TRBV5-3 is filed as an ORF, its function uncertain. The CDR3 totals 15 residues. The junction had 11 bases not matched to a gene; V was cut back by 4 bases and J by 6 bases. The CDR3 DNA reads TGTGCCAGAAGCGCCGACAGGGGGTCGGTCTGCGAGCAGTACTTC. Its translation is CARSADRGSVCEQYF.

The chain employs TRBV14 and TRBJ2-3, with 10 positions matching TRBD2. Germline trimming cut 6 bases from V and 3 bases from J; bases unmatched to any gene: 6. This CDR3 region has 15 residues. Germline V gives CDR1 SGHDN, CDR2 FVKESK. The CDR3 region is CASSRTSGMTDTQYF. CDR3 bases: TGTGCCAGCAGTCGAACTAGCGGGATGACAGATACGCAGTATTTT.

V gene TRBV5-1 combines with J gene TRBJ1-1, with D unresolved. This CDR3 region has 14 residues. The germline gives CDR1 SGHRS, CDR2 YFSETQ. V was shortened by 5 bases and J by 0 bases, with 11 bases between the two germline ends. CDR3 sequence (DNA): TGCGCCAGCAGATCCAGGCCCCTGAACACTGAAGCTTTCTTT. This translates into CASRSRPLNTEAFF.

The rearrangement joins TRBV28 to TRBJ1-4; 7 nucleotides align to TRBD1. Germline values: CDR1 MDHEN, CDR2 SYDVKM. The CDR3 has 12 amino acids. V trimming: 6 bases; J trimming: 10 bases; junction bases outside the gene matches: 5. In nucleotides, the CDR3 is TGTGCCAGCAGCCGACCAGGGGGAAAACTGTTTTTT. Translating it yields CASSRPGGKLFF.

The J gene is TRBJ1-2, the V gene TRBV28; 12 bases are shared with TRBD1. V lost 6 bases and J lost 13; bases outside the gene matches: 9. CDR1 is MDHEN, CDR2 SYDVKM, per germline. The CDR3 length is 13 residues. The CDR3 spells CASRTRDRGLSTF. The CDR3 DNA is TGTGCCAGCAGGACACGGGACAGGGGGCTCTCCACCTTC.

The rearrangement joins TRBV18 to TRBJ2-5; 7 positions match TRBD1. This CDR3 has 16 amino acids. Trimming cost V 0 bases and J 1 base; bases outside gene matches: 5. In germline, CDR1 is KGHSH, CDR2 LQKENI. CDR3 sequence reads: CASSPPKGAPQETQYF. The CDR3 nucleotides read TGTGCCAGCTCACCACCGAAGGGGGCCCCCCAAGAGACCCAGTACTTC.

This chain connects TRBV18 to TRBJ1-4; TRBD1 matches 10 bases. The CDR3 has 14 residues. Germline CDR1 reads KGHSH; CDR2 reads LQKENI. The J segment lost 7 bases and the V segment lost 1 base, leaving 0 bases of the junction unmatched. The CDR3 loop reads CASSPRDRGEKLFF. The CDR3 DNA sequence: TGTGCCAGCTCACCACGGGACAGGGGTGAAAAACTGTTTTTT.

The J gene is TRBJ2-3, the V gene TRBV5-1; 12 nucleotides line up with TRBD2. Trimming cost V 2 bases and J 2 bases; bases outside gene matches: 3. In germline, CDR1 is SGHRS, CDR2 YFSETQ. The CDR3 loop spans 16 amino acids. The CDR3 loop reads CASSFGLAGSTDTQYF. The DNA of the CDR3 is TGCGCCAGCAGCTTCGGACTAGCGGGATCCACAGATACGCAGTATTTT.

This rearrangement joins TRBV19 to TRBJ2-2, with TRBD1 matching over 9 bases. The length of the CDR3 is 17 residues. Germline CDR1 is LNHDA and CDR2 is SQIVND (reference sequence). The V and J ends lost 7 bases and 4 bases, in that order; junction bases with no gene match: 13. DNA of the CDR3: TGTGCCAGTACGGTGAGGGGACAGGGTACATCCACCGGGGAGCTGTTTTTT. This codes for CASTVRGQGTSTGELFF.

Here the CDR3 DNA reads TGCGCCAGCAGCTTTCAAGGTGCAGGTAAATCCACAGATACGCAGTATTTT. It specifies CASSFQGAGKSTDTQYF. The rearrangement uses TRBV5-1 and TRBJ2-3; D is undetermined. V dropped 2 bases and J dropped 2 bases, with 18 bases sitting between them. Per the germline V gene, CDR1 is SGHRS and CDR2 is YFSETQ. The CDR3 is 17 residues long.

The chain links TRBV19 to TRBJ1-2, with D possibly TRBD1 on 6 matching bases. CDR1 and CDR2 from the germline V gene are LNHDA and SQIVND (reference sequence). Deletions cut 6 bases from V and 5 bases from J, with 10 bases between. This CDR3 is built from 12 residues. CDR3 coding DNA: TGTGCCAGTAGACATCAGGGGTATGGCTACACCTTC. This encodes CASRHQGYGYTF.

Comment on this clone: This sample includes further DNA sequences coding for the same CDR3. This rearrangement joins TRBV14 to TRBJ1-1; D might be TRBD1 (6 bases). Germline values: CDR1 SGHDN, CDR2 FVKESK. The germline V and J ends were trimmed by 0 bases and 6 bases, with 14 bases remaining between them. This CDR3 has 15 amino acids. The CDR3 DNA reads TGTGCCAGCAGCCAAGACCCACAGGGTATCGCTGAAGCTTTCTTT. Translation gives CASSQDPQGIAEAFF.

The rearrangement uses TRBV15 and TRBJ2-5, with D hard to call. Gene TRBJ2-7 matches the end of the DNA better, so the J call may be wrong. Germline V CDR1 and CDR2: LNHNV, YYDKDF (reference sequence). This CDR3 comprises 15 residues. CDR3 bases: TGTGCCACCAGCAGAGATATGACCCCAAACTACGAGCAGTACTTC. Its translation is CATSRDMTPNYEQYF.

This clone is a singleton in its sample. The V and J genes are TRBV10-3 and TRBJ2-6, with a weak D call TRBD1 (6 bases). The CDR3 consists of 16 residues. Trimming removed 4 bases at V and 4 bases at J, with 14 bases between. Germline CDR1 reads ENHRY; CDR2 reads SYGVKD. The CDR3 nucleotides are TGTGCCATCAGTGCTGGGCAGGGGACCGGGGCCAACGTCCTGACTTTC. Translated: CAISAGQGTGANVLTF.

The rearrangement links TRBV4-3 to TRBJ2-3; a weak D match, TRBD2 (5 bases). CDR1 LGHNA and CDR2 YSLEER come from the germline V gene. The CDR3 has 18 residues. Trimming took off 0 bases at V and 0 bases at J, with 16 bases between the two ends. CDR3 in amino acids: CASSQDRLNRGSTDTQYF. The DNA for the CDR3 is TGCGCCAGCAGCCAAGACAGGTTAAATCGCGGGAGCACAGATACGCAGTATTTT.

The CDR3 protein is CASSSLGLNYGYTF. The CDR3, as DNA: TGCGCCAGCAGCTCCCTCGGGTTGAACTATGGCTACACCTTC. This sequence joins TRBV5-1 and TRBJ1-2; D call uncertain. CDR3 length equals 14 residues. The V gene lost 3 bases and the J gene lost 2 bases, with 11 bases spanning the gap. Germline loops: CDR1 SGHRS, CDR2 YFSETQ.

This chain joins TRBV6-5 and TRBJ2-3; 8 positions agree with TRBD2. Per germline, CDR1 MNHEY and CDR2 SVGAGI. V shed 0 bases and J 2 bases; nucleotides not matched to a gene: 4. CDR3 size: 16 residues. CDR3 sequence: CASSYSTSGNTDTQYF. CDR3 sequence (DNA): TGTGCCAGCAGTTACTCAACTAGCGGAAACACAGATACGCAGTATTTT.

The chain links TRBV5-4 to TRBJ2-7, with 7 bases fitting TRBD2. J gave up 4 bases and V 4 bases, and 8 bases lay outside the gene matches. The CDR3 loop spans 14 amino acids. Germline loops: CDR1 SGHNT, CDR2 YYREEE (reference sequence). The CDR3 DNA follows: TGTGCCAGCAGCGGGCGGGGGACCGGATACGAGCAGTACTTC. It is translated as CASSGRGTGYEQYF.

This clone was seen more than once but under ten times. The chain recombines TRBV19 with TRBJ2-7; D possibly corresponds to TRBD1 (6 bases). CDR3 length: 14 residues. Germline V CDR1 and CDR2: LNHDA, SQIVND (reference sequence). The germline V and J ends were trimmed by 6 bases and 0 bases, with 12 bases remaining between them. The chain's CDR3 is CASSGQYPSYEQYF. The CDR3 region has the DNA TGTGCCAGTAGCGGACAGTACCCCTCCTACGAGCAGTACTTC.

This clone showed up just a few times. The chain has TRBV18 and TRBJ2-7; 8 bases are shared with TRBD1. V shed 4 bases and J 2 bases; nucleotides not matched to a gene: 10. The CDR3 contains 16 residues. Germline CDR1 is KGHSH and CDR2 is LQKENI. In DNA, the CDR3 is TGTGCCAGCTCACTCCTACAGGGGGGAGAGGCCTACGAGCAGTACTTC. It translates to CASSLLQGGEAYEQYF.

The CDR3 DNA reads TGTGCCAGCAGTGACCCAGGGTCTGGGACCCAGTACTTC. This gives the protein CASSDPGSGTQYF. The chain is built from TRBV25-1 and TRBJ2-5; possibly TRBD1 for D (5 bases). This CDR3 comprises 13 residues. V lost 3 bases to trimming and J lost 7 bases, with 12 bases between them. Germline V CDR1 and CDR2: MGHDK, SYGVNS.